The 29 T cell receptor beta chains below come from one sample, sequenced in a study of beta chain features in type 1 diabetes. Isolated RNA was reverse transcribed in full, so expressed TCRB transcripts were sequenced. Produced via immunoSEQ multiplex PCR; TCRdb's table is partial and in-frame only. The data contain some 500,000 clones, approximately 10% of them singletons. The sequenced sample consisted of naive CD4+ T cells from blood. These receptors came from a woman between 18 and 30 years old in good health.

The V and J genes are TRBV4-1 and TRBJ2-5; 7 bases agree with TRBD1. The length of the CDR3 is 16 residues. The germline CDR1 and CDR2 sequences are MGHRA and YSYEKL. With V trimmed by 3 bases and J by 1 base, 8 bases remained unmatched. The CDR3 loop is CASSQNPTGIQETQYF. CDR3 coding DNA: TGCGCCAGCAGCCAGAATCCGACAGGGATCCAAGAGACCCAGTACTTC.

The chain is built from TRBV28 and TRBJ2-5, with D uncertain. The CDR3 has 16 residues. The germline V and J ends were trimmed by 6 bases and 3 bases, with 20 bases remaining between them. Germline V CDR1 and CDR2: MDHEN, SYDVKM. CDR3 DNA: TGTGCCAGCAGCGTAAACTTTGCAGGAGCTAAAGAGACCCAGTACTTC. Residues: CASSVNFAGAKETQYF. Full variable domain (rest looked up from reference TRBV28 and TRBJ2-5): DVKVTQSSRYLVKRTGEKVFLECVQDMDHENMFWYRQDPGLGLRLIYFSYDVKMKEKGDIPEGYSVSREKKERFSLILESASTNQTSMYLCASSVNFAGAKETQYFGPGTRLLVL.

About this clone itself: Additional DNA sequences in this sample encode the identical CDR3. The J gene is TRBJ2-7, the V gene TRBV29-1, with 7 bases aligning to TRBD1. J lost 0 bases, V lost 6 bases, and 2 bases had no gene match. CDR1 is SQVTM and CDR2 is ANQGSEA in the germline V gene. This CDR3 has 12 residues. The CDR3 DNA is TGCAGCGTGGGACAGTCCTCCTACGAGCAGTACTTC. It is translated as CSVGQSSYEQYF.

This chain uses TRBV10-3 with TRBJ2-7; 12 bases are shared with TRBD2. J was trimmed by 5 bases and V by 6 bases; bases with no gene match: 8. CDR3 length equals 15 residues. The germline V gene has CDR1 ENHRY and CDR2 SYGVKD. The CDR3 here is CAIRGRLAGVNEQYF. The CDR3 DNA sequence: TGTGCCATCAGGGGTAGACTAGCGGGAGTAAACGAGCAGTACTTC.

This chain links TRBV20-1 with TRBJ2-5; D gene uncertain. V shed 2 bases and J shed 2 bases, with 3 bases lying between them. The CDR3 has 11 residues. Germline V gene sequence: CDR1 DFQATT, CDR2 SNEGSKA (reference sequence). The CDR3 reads CSARPQETQYF. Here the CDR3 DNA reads TGCAGTGCTAGACCTCAAGAGACCCAGTACTTC.

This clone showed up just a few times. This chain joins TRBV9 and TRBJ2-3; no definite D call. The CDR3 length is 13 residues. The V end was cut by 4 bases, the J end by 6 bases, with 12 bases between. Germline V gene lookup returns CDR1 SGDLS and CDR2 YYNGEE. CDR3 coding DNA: TGTGCCAGCAGCCCAGAGTTACCGGATACGCAGTATTTT. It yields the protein CASSPELPDTQYF.

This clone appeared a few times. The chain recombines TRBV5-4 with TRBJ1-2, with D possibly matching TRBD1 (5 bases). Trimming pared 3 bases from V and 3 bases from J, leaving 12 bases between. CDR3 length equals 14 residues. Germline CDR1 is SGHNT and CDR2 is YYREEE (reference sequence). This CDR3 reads CASSSYGTDYGYTF. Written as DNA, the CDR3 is TGTGCCAGCAGCTCATACGGGACGGACTATGGCTACACCTTC. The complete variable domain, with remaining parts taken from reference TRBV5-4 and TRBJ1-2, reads ETGVTQSPTHLIKTRGQQVTLRCSSQSGHNTVSWYQQALGQGPQFIFQYYREEENGRGNFPPRFSGLQFPNYSSELNVNALELDDSALYLCASSSYGTDYGYTFGSGTRLTVV.

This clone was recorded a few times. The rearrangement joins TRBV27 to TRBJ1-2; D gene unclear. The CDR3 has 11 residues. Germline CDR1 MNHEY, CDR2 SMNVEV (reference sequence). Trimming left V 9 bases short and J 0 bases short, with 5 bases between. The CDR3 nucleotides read TGTGCCAGTCGAGCTAACTATGGCTACACCTTC. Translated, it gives CASRANYGYTF.

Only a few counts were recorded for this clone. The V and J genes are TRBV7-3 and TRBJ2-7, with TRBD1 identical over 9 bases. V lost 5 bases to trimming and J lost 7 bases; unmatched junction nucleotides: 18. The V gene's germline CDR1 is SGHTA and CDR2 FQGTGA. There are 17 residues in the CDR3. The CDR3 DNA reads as TGTGCCAGCAGCAGCCCGTTGGGACAGGGTTGCTTTTGGGAGCAGTACGTC. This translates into CASSSPLGQGCFWEQYV.

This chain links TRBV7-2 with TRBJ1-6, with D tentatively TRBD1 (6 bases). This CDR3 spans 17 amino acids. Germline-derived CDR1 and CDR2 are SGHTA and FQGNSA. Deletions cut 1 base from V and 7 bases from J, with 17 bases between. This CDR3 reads CASSLVYTGSRNSPLHF. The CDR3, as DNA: TGTGCCAGCAGCTTAGTCTACACAGGGTCAAGGAATTCACCCCTCCACTTT. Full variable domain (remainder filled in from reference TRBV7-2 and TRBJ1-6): GAGVSQSPSNKVTEKGKDVELRCDPISGHTALYWYRQSLGQGLEFLIYFQGNSAPDKSGLPSDRFSAERTGGSVSTLTIQRTQQEDSAVYLCASSLVYTGSRNSPLHFGNGTRLTVT.

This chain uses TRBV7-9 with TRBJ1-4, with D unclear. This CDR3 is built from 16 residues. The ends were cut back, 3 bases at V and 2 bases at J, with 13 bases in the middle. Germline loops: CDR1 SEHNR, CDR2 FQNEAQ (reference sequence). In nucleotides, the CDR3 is TGTGCCAGCAGCTTTCCCGTCCTTGGGACTAATGAAAAACTGTTTTTT. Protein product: CASSFPVLGTNEKLFF.

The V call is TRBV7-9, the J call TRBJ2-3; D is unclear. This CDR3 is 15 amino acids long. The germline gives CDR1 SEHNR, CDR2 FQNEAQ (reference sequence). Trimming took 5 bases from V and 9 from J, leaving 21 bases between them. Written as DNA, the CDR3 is TGTGCCAGCAGCCCCCTGCAACCACTCTACTTCACGCAGTATTTT. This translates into CASSPLQPLYFTQYF.

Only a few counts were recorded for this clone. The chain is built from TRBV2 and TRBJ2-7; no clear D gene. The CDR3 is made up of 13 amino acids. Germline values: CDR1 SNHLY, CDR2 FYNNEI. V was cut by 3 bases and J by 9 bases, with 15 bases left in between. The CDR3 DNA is TGTGCCAGCAGTGATCAGGCTCTACGAGGGCAGTACGTC. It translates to CASSDQALRGQYV.

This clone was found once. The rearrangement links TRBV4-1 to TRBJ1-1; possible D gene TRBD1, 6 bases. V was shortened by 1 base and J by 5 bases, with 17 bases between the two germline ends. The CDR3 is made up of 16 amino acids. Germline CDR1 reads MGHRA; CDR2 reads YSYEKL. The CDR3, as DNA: TGCGCCAGCAGCCAAGTTCCCCCGCAGGGGAGGACTGAAGCTTTCTTT. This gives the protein CASSQVPPQGRTEAFF.

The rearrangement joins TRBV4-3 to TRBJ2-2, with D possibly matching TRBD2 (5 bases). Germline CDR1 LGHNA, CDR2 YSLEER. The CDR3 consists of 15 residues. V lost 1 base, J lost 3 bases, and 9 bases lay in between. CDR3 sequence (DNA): TGCGCCAGCAGCCAAGTTAGAGGGTACACCGGGGAGCTGTTTTTT. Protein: CASSQVRGYTGELFF.

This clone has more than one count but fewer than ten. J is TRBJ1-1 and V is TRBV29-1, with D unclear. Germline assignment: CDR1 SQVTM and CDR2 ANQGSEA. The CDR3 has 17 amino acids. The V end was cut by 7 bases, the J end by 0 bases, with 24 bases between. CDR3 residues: CSARLQPHSAMNTEAFF. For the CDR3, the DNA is TGCAGCGCCCGCCTTCAGCCTCATTCGGCGATGAACACTGAAGCTTTCTTT.

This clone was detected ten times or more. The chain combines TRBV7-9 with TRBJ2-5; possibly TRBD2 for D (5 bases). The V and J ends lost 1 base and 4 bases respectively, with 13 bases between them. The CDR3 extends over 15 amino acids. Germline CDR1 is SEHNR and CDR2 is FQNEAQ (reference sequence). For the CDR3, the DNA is TGTGCCAGCAGCTTAGGGCTAGCAGTTGGAGAGACCCAGTACTTC. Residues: CASSLGLAVGETQYF. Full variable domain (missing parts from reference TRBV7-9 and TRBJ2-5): DTGVSQNPRHKITKRGQNVTFRCDPISEHNRLYWYRQTLGQGPEFLTYFQNEAQLEKSRLLSDRFSAERPKGSFSTLEIQRTEQGDSAMYLCASSLGLAVGETQYFGPGTRLLVL.

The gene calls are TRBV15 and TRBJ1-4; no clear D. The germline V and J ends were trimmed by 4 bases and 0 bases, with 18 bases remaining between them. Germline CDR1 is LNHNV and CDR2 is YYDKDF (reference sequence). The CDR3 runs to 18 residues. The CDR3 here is CATSMRWGALATNEKLFF. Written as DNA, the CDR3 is TGTGCCACCAGCATGAGATGGGGAGCACTTGCAACTAATGAAAAACTGTTTTTT.

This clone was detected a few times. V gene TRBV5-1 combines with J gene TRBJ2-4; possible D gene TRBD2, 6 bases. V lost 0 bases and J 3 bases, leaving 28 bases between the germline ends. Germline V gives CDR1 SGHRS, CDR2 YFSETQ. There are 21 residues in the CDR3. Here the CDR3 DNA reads TGCGCCAGCAGCTTGGTTCCCGGTACCTCGTGGAGGGATACGGTCAAAAACATTCAGTACTTC. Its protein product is CASSLVPGTSWRDTVKNIQYF.

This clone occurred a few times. In DNA, the CDR3 is TGTGCCAGCAGTAAGCCGGGACAGGCGGGAGACGAGCAGTACTTC. It specifies CASSKPGQAGDEQYF. This chain uses TRBV6-8 with TRBJ2-7; a possible D gene is TRBD1 (8 bases). CDR3 size: 15 residues. Trimming cost V 5 bases and J 5 bases, with 19 bases left between them. CDR1 MNHGY and CDR2 SAAAGT come from the germline V gene.

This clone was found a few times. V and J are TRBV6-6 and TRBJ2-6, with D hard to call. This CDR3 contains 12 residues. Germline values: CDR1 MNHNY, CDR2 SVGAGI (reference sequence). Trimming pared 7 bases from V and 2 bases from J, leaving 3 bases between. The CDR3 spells CASTAGANVLTF. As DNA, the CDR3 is TGTGCCAGCACCGCTGGGGCCAACGTCCTGACTTTC.

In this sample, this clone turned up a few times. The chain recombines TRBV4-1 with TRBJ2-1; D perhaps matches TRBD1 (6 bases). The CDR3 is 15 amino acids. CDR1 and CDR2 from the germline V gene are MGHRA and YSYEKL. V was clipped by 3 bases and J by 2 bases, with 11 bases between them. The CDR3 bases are TGCGCCAGCAGCCAGCCGGGACAAACCTACAATGAGCAGTTCTTC. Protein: CASSQPGQTYNEQFF.

CDR3 region: CASSLVVRANTGELFF. CDR3 sequence (DNA): TGTGCCAGCAGCTTAGTAGTCCGGGCGAACACCGGGGAGCTGTTTTTT. V is TRBV11-2 and J is TRBJ2-2, with D hard to call. Germline V lookup: CDR1 SGHAT, CDR2 FQNNGV. The CDR3 spans 16 residues. V lost 1 base, J lost 0 bases, and 9 bases lay in between.

CDR3: CATSRGKGKGTVGYEQYF. As DNA, the CDR3 is TGTGCCACCAGCAGAGGAAAAGGGAAAGGGACAGTCGGTTACGAGCAGTACTTC. The J gene is TRBJ2-7, the V gene TRBV15; 7 bases match TRBD1. J lost 4 bases, V lost 1 base, and 16 bases had no gene match. Germline V gene sequence: CDR1 LNHNV, CDR2 YYDKDF (reference sequence). The CDR3 totals 18 residues.

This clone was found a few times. Written as DNA, the CDR3 is TGTGCCAGCAGCGTAGGAGTCCCCCCAGGAAACACCATATATTTT. The encoded protein is CASSVGVPPGNTIYF. This chain joins TRBV9 and TRBJ1-3; D unresolved. CDR3 length: 15 residues. V was pared by 0 bases and J by 4 bases, with 11 bases between. CDR1 and CDR2 (germline): SGDLS, YYNGEE.

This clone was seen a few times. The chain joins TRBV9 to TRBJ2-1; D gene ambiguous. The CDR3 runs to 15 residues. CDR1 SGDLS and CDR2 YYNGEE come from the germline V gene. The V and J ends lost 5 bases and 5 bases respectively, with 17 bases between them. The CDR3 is CASRDGVGMNNEQFF. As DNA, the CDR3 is TGTGCCAGCAGGGACGGCGTGGGTATGAACAATGAGCAGTTCTTC.

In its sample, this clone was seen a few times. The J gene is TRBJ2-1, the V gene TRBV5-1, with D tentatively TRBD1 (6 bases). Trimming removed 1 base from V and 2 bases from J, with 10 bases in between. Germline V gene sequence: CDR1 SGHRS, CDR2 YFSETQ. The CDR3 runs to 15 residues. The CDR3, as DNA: TGCGCCAGCAGCTTGCCCAGGGGCACCTACAATGAGCAGTTCTTC. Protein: CASSLPRGTYNEQFF. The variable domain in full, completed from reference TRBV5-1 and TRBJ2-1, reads KAGVTQTPRYLIKTRGQQVTLSCSPISGHRSVSWYQQTPGQGLQFLFEYFSETQRNKGNFPGRFSGRQFSNSRSEMNVSTLELGDSALYLCASSLPRGTYNEQFFGPGTRLTVL.

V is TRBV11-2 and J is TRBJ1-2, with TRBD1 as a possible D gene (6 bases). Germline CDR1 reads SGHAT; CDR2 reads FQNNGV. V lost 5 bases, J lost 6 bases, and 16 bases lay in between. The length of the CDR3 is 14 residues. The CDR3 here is CASSLVTGLDGYTF. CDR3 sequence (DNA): TGTGCCAGCAGCCTCGTAACAGGGCTGGATGGCTACACCTTC.

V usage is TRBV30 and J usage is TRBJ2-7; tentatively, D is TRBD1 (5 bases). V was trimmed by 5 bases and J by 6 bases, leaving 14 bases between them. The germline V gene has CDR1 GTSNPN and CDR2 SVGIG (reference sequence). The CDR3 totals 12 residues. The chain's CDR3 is CAWSLLGAEQYF. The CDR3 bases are TGTGCCTGGTCCCTCCTTGGGGCCGAGCAGTACTTC.